This TCR beta chain comes out of a study of blood T cell repertoires in COVID-19. In the study overall: The origin of the acute and convalescent COVID-19 samples was the United States, Italy and Spain. The analysed material was cDNA or gDNA that came from T cells, B-cell-depleted T cells, or PBMCs.

Followed longitudinally, the Seattle patients had been enrolled during active infection. Original analysis: Reference gene primers were amplified, and this amplification served to estimate nucleated cell counts. Produced via immunoSEQ multiplex PCR; TCRdb's table is partial and in-frame only. That table supplies the V and J calls and clone size; D and trimming were determined from the DNA. The sample carries 400,000 to 450,000 clones, approximately 91% recorded once. With regard to this clone: One end of the junction does not line up with germline, which may come from a read error.

Germline lookup yields CDR1 SSHAT and CDR2 FNYEAQ (reference sequence). The CDR3 runs 15 residues. This clonotype was obtained from a middle-aged woman with COVID-19, enrolled during active disease. The source material was peripheral blood. The rearrangement links TRBV7-7 to TRBJ2-3, with D possibly being TRBD2 (5 bases). The CDR3 region has the DNA TGTGCTAGCAGCTTATTTGCGGAGGGCACAGATACGCAGTATTTT. This encodes CASSLFAEGTDTQYF. The complete variable domain, with remaining parts taken from reference TRBV7-7 and TRBJ2-3, reads GAGVSQSPRYKVTKRGQDVTLRCDPISSHATLYWYQQALGQGPEFLTYFNYEAQPDKSGLPSDRFSAERPEGSISTLTIQRTEQRDSAMYRCASSLFAEGTDTQYFGPGTRLTVL.